These 21 T cell receptor beta chains originate from one sample sequenced in a study of T-cell memory formation after mild COVID-19. A single record per CDR3 protein comes from TCRdb applying MiXCR to the 5' RACE reads. This sample has 200,000 to 300,000 distinct CDR3 sequences; 8% to 9.5% occur once, and the top ten carry roughly 21%. The sample comprised PBMCs or a T cell subset sorted from them (not recorded which). Receptor source: a young man who had mild COVID-19 (a few samples of this study predate the infection). Cell type and time point are not known.

V usage is TRBV7-2 and J usage is TRBJ2-1; possible D gene TRBD2, 7 bases. This CDR3 is 17 amino acids long. Trimming cost V 0 bases and J 2 bases, with 14 bases left between them. Germline loops: CDR1 SGHTA, CDR2 FQGNSA. This CDR3 is CASSLAGSGGPYNEQFF. The CDR3 bases are TGTGCCAGCAGCTTAGCGGGATCGGGGGGCCCCTACAATGAGCAGTTCTTC.

The genes are TRBV6-1 and TRBJ2-1; the D is unclear. Germline V gene data show CDR1 as MNHNS and CDR2 as SASEGT. This CDR3 contains 13 residues. V was pared by 4 bases and J by 9 bases, with 13 bases between. For the CDR3, the DNA is TGTGCCAGCAGTGGCAACTCCTGGGGTGAGCAGTTCTTC. Its protein product is CASSGNSWGEQFF.

This clonotype showed up just a few times. This chain uses TRBV5-1 with TRBJ1-1; 12 nucleotides line up with TRBD1. Germline V gives CDR1 SGHRS, CDR2 YFSETQ. The CDR3 spans 16 residues. V lost 4 bases to trimming and J lost 1 base; unmatched junction nucleotides: 5. CDR3 loop: CASSLGQGAGNTEAFF. The CDR3 region has the DNA TGCGCCAGCAGCCTGGGACAGGGGGCGGGGAACACTGAAGCTTTCTTT.

There are a few counts of this clonotype. The V call is TRBV20-1, the J call TRBJ2-7; D is unresolved. V was pared by 2 bases and J by 5 bases, with 10 bases between. Germline loops: CDR1 DFQATT, CDR2 SNEGSKA (reference sequence). The CDR3 totals 12 residues. The CDR3 region has the DNA TGCAGTGCTAGACCGGTGAGGCACGAGCAGTACTTC. It yields the protein CSARPVRHEQYF.

This clonotype was seen a few times. The CDR3 DNA follows: TGTGCCAGCAGTTACGAAAACTCCTACGAGCAGTACTTC. Its protein is CASSYENSYEQYF. The chain uses TRBV6-2 or TRBV6-3 and TRBJ2-7; no firm D call. The V gene lost 2 bases and the J gene lost 0 bases, with 5 bases spanning the gap. This CDR3 has 13 amino acids. CDR1 and CDR2 (germline): MNHEY, SVGEGT.

This clonotype was seen a handful of times. The chain recombines TRBV5-1 with TRBJ1-3; 9 bases are shared with TRBD1. This CDR3 region has 16 residues. Germline V gene data show CDR1 as SGHRS and CDR2 as YFSETQ. Trimming took 2 bases from V and 3 from J; bases not matched to a gene: 6. The CDR3 spells CASSLTGQGGGNTIYF. The CDR3 DNA follows: TGCGCCAGCAGCTTAACGGGACAGGGAGGTGGAAACACCATATATTTT.

This chain links TRBV19 with TRBJ2-2; D is perhaps TRBD1 or TRBD2 (5 bases each). V shed 4 bases and J shed 3 bases, with 9 bases lying between them. CDR1 is LNHDA and CDR2 is SQIVND in the germline V gene (reference sequence). This CDR3 is built from 14 residues. CDR3 coding DNA: TGTGCCAGTAGTAGAGGGGAAGACACCGGGGAGCTGTTTTTT. Translated: CASSRGEDTGELFF. Together with reference TRBV19 and TRBJ2-2, the CDR3 gives the full variable domain: DGGITQSPKYLFRKEGQNVTLSCEQNLNHDAMYWYRQDPGQGLRLIYYSQIVNDFQKGDIAEGYSVSREKKESFPLTVTSAQKNPTAFYLCASSRGEDTGELFFGEGSRLTVL.

This clonotype was counted many times. The J gene is TRBJ2-3, the V gene TRBV5-1, with D maybe TRBD2 (6 bases). The V gene's germline CDR1 is SGHRS and CDR2 YFSETQ. V shed 0 bases and J shed 5 bases, with 10 bases lying between them. The CDR3 contains 14 residues. The CDR3 DNA follows: TGCGCCAGCAGCTTGGAGGGCGGGGAAGATACGCAGTATTTT. Its protein product is CASSLEGGEDTQYF.

In this sample, this clonotype turned up a few times. The CDR3 DNA is TGCAGCGTCCGAGGGGGGATGAGCACAGATACGCAGTATTTT. Translated: CSVRGGMSTDTQYF. The gene calls are TRBV29-1 and TRBJ2-3; either TRBD1 or TRBD2 may supply D (6 bases each). CDR3 length: 14 residues. Trimming pared 6 bases from V and 0 bases from J, leaving 13 bases between. Germline CDR1 SQVTM, CDR2 ANQGSEA.

The chain has TRBV24-1 and TRBJ2-1; D possibly uses TRBD1 or TRBD2 (5 bases each). The germline V gene has CDR1 KGHDR and CDR2 SFDVKD. This CDR3 region has 16 residues. Trimming shortened V by 4 bases and J by 5 bases, and 17 bases separated the two germline ends. CDR3 nucleotides: TGTGCCACCAGTGAGTCCGGGACCCTAAACGACAATGAGCAGTTCTTC. This translates into CATSESGTLNDNEQFF.

Many counts were recorded for this clonotype. This chain joins TRBV4-3 and TRBJ1-3, with 11 bases fitting TRBD1. The CDR3 totals 14 residues. Germline V gene data show CDR1 as LGHNA and CDR2 as YSLEER. With V trimmed by 3 bases and J by 7 bases, 2 bases remained unmatched. In DNA form, the CDR3 reads TGCGCCAGCAGCCAGGACAGGGGGCTTAACACCATATATTTT. Its protein is CASSQDRGLNTIYF.

This clonotype has a handful of counts. The genes are TRBV15 and TRBJ2-2; D might be TRBD1 or TRBD2, each matching 5 bases. Looked up from germline, CDR1 is LNHNV and CDR2 is YYDKDF (reference sequence). This CDR3 is built from 16 residues. V was pared by 4 bases and J by 4 bases, with 16 bases between. CDR3 nucleotides: TGTGCCACCAGCATCCGGGACCGCTTTGCCACCGGGGAGCTGTTTTTT. Translation gives CATSIRDRFATGELFF.

This clonotype appeared many times. The genes are TRBV15 and TRBJ2-1; TRBD1 might be the D (5 bases). V lost 2 bases and J 5 bases, leaving 10 bases between the germline ends. The CDR3 sequence is 14 residues long. Germline CDR1 is LNHNV and CDR2 is YYDKDF (reference sequence). The DNA of the CDR3 is TGTGCCACCAGCAGAAACAGGAACGACAATGAGCAGTTCTTC. Protein product: CATSRNRNDNEQFF.

This chain links TRBV12-3 or TRBV12-4 with TRBJ1-2; D remains unclear. CDR3 size: 11 residues. Trimming cost V 2 bases and J 6 bases, with 4 bases left between them. CDR3 sequence reads: CASSLFHGYTF. The CDR3, as DNA: TGTGCCAGCAGTTTATTTCATGGCTACACCTTC.

This clonotype showed up just a few times. The rearrangement uses TRBV5-6 and TRBJ2-7, with 8 bases matching TRBD1. There are 18 residues in the CDR3. The V gene's germline CDR1 is SGHDT and CDR2 YYEEEE. V gave up 0 bases and J gave up 0 bases; unmatched junction bases: 11. Here the CDR3 reads CASSLGPPGQVYSYEQYV. CDR3 sequence (DNA): TGTGCCAGCAGCTTGGGGCCTCCGGGACAGGTTTACTCCTACGAGCAGTACGTC.

V usage is TRBV11-2 and J usage is TRBJ2-5; unclear D gene. The V gene lost 4 bases and the J gene lost 2 bases, with 17 bases spanning the gap. Germline lookup yields CDR1 SGHAT and CDR2 FQNNGV. The CDR3 length is 16 residues. DNA for the CDR3: TGTGCCAGCAGCTCCGGTCAGACAATATTACAAGAGACCCAGTACTTC. Translation gives CASSSGQTILQETQYF.

V gene TRBV29-1 combines with J gene TRBJ1-2; 9 bases are shared with TRBD1. This CDR3 has 14 amino acids. V lost 6 bases, J lost 10 bases, and 15 bases stayed unmatched. Looked up from germline, CDR1 is SQVTM and CDR2 is ANQGSEA. CDR3 region: CSVGNWGQGTFYTF. As DNA, the CDR3 is TGCAGCGTGGGGAATTGGGGACAGGGAACTTTCTACACCTTC.

The chain links TRBV7-6 to TRBJ1-4; D unclear. The germline CDR1 and CDR2 sequences are SGHVS and FNYEAQ. There are 13 residues in the CDR3. Trimming took 2 bases from V and 7 from J, leaving 8 bases between them. The CDR3 protein is CASSLNRVEKLFF. In DNA, the CDR3 is TGTGCCAGCAGCTTAAATCGGGTTGAAAAACTGTTTTTT.

This chain joins TRBV25-1 and TRBJ2-6, with 10 bases that match TRBD1. The V segment lost 6 bases and the J segment 0 bases; nucleotides outside the gene matches: 11. This CDR3 is built from 19 residues. CDR1 and CDR2 (germline): MGHDK, SYGVNS. CDR3 DNA: TGTGCCAGCAGGGGAGAGGGGGACAGGGGTGTCTCTGGGGCCAACGTCCTGACTTTC. Translated, it gives CASRGEGDRGVSGANVLTF.

There are many counts of this clonotype. CDR3 loop: CASSYSGGTYEQYF. CDR3 sequence (DNA): TGTGCCAGCAGTTACTCTGGAGGTACCTACGAGCAGTACTTC. The V and J genes are TRBV6-5 and TRBJ2-7, with D possibly matching TRBD2 (5 bases). Germline assignment: CDR1 MNHEY and CDR2 SVGAGI. Trimming cost V 0 bases and J 2 bases, with 8 bases left between them. The CDR3 has 14 residues.

This clonotype was seen a handful of times. J is TRBJ1-2 and V is TRBV20-1, with unresolved D. V was pared by 3 bases and J by 13 bases, with 12 bases between. CDR3 length: 10 residues. From germline, CDR1 is DFQATT and CDR2 SNEGSKA (reference sequence). CDR3 bases: TGCAGTGCTAGTGGATACTTACCCACCTTC. Translation gives CSASGYLPTF.